What follows are 27 T cell receptor beta chains derived from one specimen sequenced in a study of shared clonotypes between healthy human individuals. Clones were sequenced by immunoSEQ multiplex PCR, and TCRdb holds only the in-frame ones, with some missing. The sample has hundreds of thousands of clones; around 78% are singletons. The sample was PBMCs. These receptors came from a woman aged 40 to 50 in good health. Some clones in this sample may be carry-over from other donors' samples.

The chain links TRBV25-1 to TRBJ2-5; TRBD2 matches at 12 bases. After removal of 3 bases from V and 2 bases from J, the junction contained 7 bases not matched to a gene. The CDR3 has 17 residues. The V gene's germline CDR1 is MGHDK and CDR2 SYGVNS. CDR3 residues: CASSETSGSLVQETQYF. The CDR3 region has the DNA TGTGCCAGCAGTGAGACTAGCGGGAGTTTGGTGCAAGAGACCCAGTACTTC.

This clone was counted only a few times. This chain connects TRBV5-4 to TRBJ2-1; D gene ambiguous. Germline V gene sequence: CDR1 SGHNT, CDR2 YYREEE (reference sequence). The CDR3 length is 14 residues. Trimming cost V 0 bases and J 7 bases, with 11 bases left between them. As DNA, the CDR3 is TGTGCCAGCAGCTTGGCGAGGAGTTTAAATGAGCAGTTCTTC. Translation: CASSLARSLNEQFF.

This chain links TRBV2 with TRBJ1-2; TRBD1 matches at 10 bases. The germline V gene encodes CDR1 SNHLY and CDR2 FYNNEI. Trimming at V came to 0 bases and at J to 5 bases, leaving 3 bases not matched to a gene. This CDR3 is built from 15 residues. CDR3 coding DNA: TGTGCCAGCAGTGAAGCCGGGACAGGGGATTATGGCTACACCTTC. Translating it yields CASSEAGTGDYGYTF.

This chain links TRBV27 with TRBJ2-7; no firm D call. Germline V gives CDR1 MNHEY, CDR2 SMNVEV (reference sequence). V was clipped by 5 bases and J by 6 bases, with 14 bases between them. This CDR3 is 13 amino acids long. The chain's CDR3 is CASSKSPKAEQYF. The CDR3 DNA sequence: TGTGCCAGCAGTAAGAGTCCTAAGGCCGAGCAGTACTTC.

This clone occurred a few times. The chain is built from TRBV25-1 and TRBJ1-2; D perhaps matches TRBD1 (5 bases). The V gene's germline CDR1 is MGHDK and CDR2 SYGVNS. The CDR3 extends over 17 amino acids. Trimming shortened V by 1 base and J by 6 bases, and 21 bases separated the two germline ends. The CDR3 region has the DNA TGTGCCAGCAGTGAATTGGGCGGGGACCCGACGGGGGATGGCTACACCTTC. Amino acids: CASSELGGDPTGDGYTF.

The chain employs TRBV15 and TRBJ2-2, with 7 bases aligning to TRBD1. Trimming cost V 4 bases and J 6 bases; bases outside gene matches: 2. Germline V gene sequence: CDR1 LNHNV, CDR2 YYDKDF (reference sequence). There are 13 residues in the CDR3. The CDR3 nucleotides read TGTGCCACCAGCACCACAGGGGCCGGGGAGCTGTTTTTT. Encoded protein: CATSTTGAGELFF.

The chain has TRBV28 and TRBJ2-7; TRBD1 matches 12 bases. Unmatched junction bases numbered 12, after V lost 6 bases and J lost 3 bases. The CDR3 consists of 17 residues. The V gene's germline CDR1 is MDHEN and CDR2 SYDVKM. CDR3 nucleotides: TGTGCCAGCAGCAGCGGGACAGGGGGCTTTAGCCGCTACGAGCAGTACTTC. This sequence encodes CASSSGTGGFSRYEQYF. Full variable domain (remainder filled in from reference TRBV28 and TRBJ2-7): DVKVTQSSRYLVKRTGEKVFLECVQDMDHENMFWYRQDPGLGLRLIYFSYDVKMKEKGDIPEGYSVSREKKERFSLILESASTNQTSMYLCASSSGTGGFSRYEQYFGPGTRLTVT.

The J gene is TRBJ2-3, the V gene TRBV4-3, with 10 bases lining up with TRBD2. V dropped 1 base and J dropped 2; count of bases not matched to a gene: 6. CDR1 and CDR2 from the germline V gene are LGHNA and YSLEER. The CDR3 is 17 residues long. CDR3: CASSQGTGLAVTDTQYF. DNA for the CDR3: TGCGCCAGCAGCCAAGGCACCGGACTAGCGGTCACAGATACGCAGTATTTT.

As regards this clone: The same CDR3 can be traced to other DNA sequences in this sample. The rearrangement uses TRBV6-1 and TRBJ1-5; 7 bases align to TRBD1. The CDR3 is made up of 14 amino acids. Germline CDR1 and CDR2: MNHNS and SASEGT. J gave up 6 bases and V 2 bases, and 4 bases lay outside the gene matches. Here the CDR3 reads CASSESGGGQPQHF. DNA for the CDR3: TGTGCCAGCAGTGAATCAGGGGGAGGTCAGCCCCAGCATTTT.

This chain joins TRBV28 and TRBJ1-5; the D is unclear. Trimming took off 4 bases at V and 9 bases at J, with 13 bases between the two ends. This CDR3 comprises 13 residues. Germline V gives CDR1 MDHEN, CDR2 SYDVKM. The CDR3, as DNA: TGTGCCAGCAGTTCTGGGTCCATCATGCCCCAGCATTTT. Encoded protein: CASSSGSIMPQHF.

This clone has a count of ten or more. At the DNA level, this CDR3 is encoded by other sequences in the same sample as well. V usage is TRBV6-5 and J usage is TRBJ1-4; D is undetermined. From germline, CDR1 is MNHEY and CDR2 SVGAGI. Trimming cost V 7 bases and J 7 bases, with 16 bases left between them. The CDR3 loop spans 14 amino acids. The CDR3 loop reads CASMQLINGEKLFF. DNA of the CDR3: TGTGCCAGCATGCAGCTTATCAACGGTGAAAAACTGTTTTTT.

The chain has TRBV19 and TRBJ2-1; 10 bases line up with TRBD2. From germline, CDR1 is LNHDA and CDR2 SQIVND (reference sequence). Trimming cost V 1 base and J 4 bases; bases outside gene matches: 1. CDR3 length equals 15 residues. CDR3 in amino acids: CASSIAAGGYNEQFF. The DNA for the CDR3 is TGTGCCAGTAGTATAGCAGCGGGAGGGTACAATGAGCAGTTCTTC.

The rearrangement uses TRBV27 and TRBJ2-7; D may be TRBD2 (5 bases). V was shortened by 3 bases and J by 4 bases, with 13 bases between the two germline ends. This CDR3 comprises 14 residues. Germline CDR1 and CDR2: MNHEY and SMNVEV (reference sequence). The CDR3 DNA sequence: TGTGCCAGCAGTTTCCAACTAGGAAGTTACGAGCAGTACTTC. Its translation is CASSFQLGSYEQYF.

This clone was seen a few times. This sequence joins TRBV4-2 and TRBJ1-5; 7 positions match TRBD1. This CDR3 comprises 14 residues. Per the germline V gene, CDR1 is LGHNA and CDR2 is YNFKEQ. V lost 3 bases and J lost 8; bases outside the gene matches: 7. DNA of the CDR3: TGTGCCAGCAGCCAGGGGCCAGGGGGGGAGCCCCAGCATTTT. Residues: CASSQGPGGEPQHF.

This chain joins TRBV18 and TRBJ2-7; D gene ambiguous. CDR1 is KGHSH, CDR2 LQKENI, per germline. The length of the CDR3 is 16 residues. The V and J ends lost 0 bases and 0 bases respectively, with 12 bases between them. The CDR3 DNA is TGTGCCAGCTCACCACCGGGCCAGGCCAACTCCTACGAGCAGTACTTC. Protein product: CASSPPGQANSYEQYF. The full variable domain, completed using reference TRBV18 and TRBJ2-7, is NAGVMQNPRHLVRRRGQEARLRCSPMKGHSHVYWYRQLPEEGLKFMVYLQKENIIDESGMPKERFSAEFPKEGPSILRIQQVVRGDSAAYFCASSPPGQANSYEQYFGPGTRLTVT.

The rearrangement joins TRBV5-1 to TRBJ1-1, with 8 nucleotides matching TRBD1. The CDR3 contains 15 residues. The V gene's germline CDR1 is SGHRS and CDR2 YFSETQ. The trim removed 3 bases at V and 4 bases at J, leaving 8 bases unmatched. The CDR3 region has the DNA TGCGCCAGCAGCTACTCAGGGGGCGGCGGCACTGAAGCTTTCTTT. It codes for CASSYSGGGGTEAFF.

The rearrangement links TRBV18 to TRBJ2-3; D not resolved. Trimming pared 1 base from V and 4 bases from J, leaving 9 bases between. Germline V gene lookup returns CDR1 KGHSH and CDR2 LQKENI. CDR3 length: 14 amino acids. The CDR3 DNA follows: TGTGCCAGCTCACCACGGCTTGGGGCAGATACGCAGTATTTT. It is translated as CASSPRLGADTQYF. The full variable domain, in which reference TRBV18 and TRBJ2-3 provide the parts outside the CDR3, is NAGVMQNPRHLVRRRGQEARLRCSPMKGHSHVYWYRQLPEEGLKFMVYLQKENIIDESGMPKERFSAEFPKEGPSILRIQQVVRGDSAAYFCASSPRLGADTQYFGPGTRLTVL.

A word on this clone: A far larger clone is one nucleotide away, so this likely arose from a read error. The sample contains more than one DNA sequence encoding this CDR3. The rearrangement links TRBV4-1 to TRBJ1-1; D ambiguous. V lost 3 bases, J lost 5 bases, and 16 bases lay in between. CDR3 length equals 15 residues. Germline lookup yields CDR1 MGHRA and CDR2 YSYEKL. The CDR3: CASSQGSGGYTEAFF. The CDR3 DNA reads TGCGCCAGCAGCCAGGGCTCGGGTGGGTATACTGAAGCTTTCTTT.

The rearrangement joins TRBV9 to TRBJ2-7; no firm D call. Germline lookup yields CDR1 SGDLS and CDR2 YYNGEE. The CDR3 loop spans 15 amino acids. Trimming removed 0 bases from V and 3 bases from J, with 13 bases in between. CDR3 region: CASSVGVAPIYEQYF. The CDR3 nucleotides read TGTGCCAGCAGCGTAGGGGTGGCCCCCATCTACGAGCAGTACTTC.

The rearrangement uses TRBV25-1 and TRBJ1-5; D may be TRBD1 (6 bases). V was clipped by 6 bases and J by 6 bases, with 15 bases between them. Germline CDR1 is MGHDK and CDR2 is SYGVNS. This CDR3 has 14 residues. CDR3 sequence (DNA): TGTGCCAGCAGCCCTACAGGGTCGAGTCAGCCCCAGCATTTT. Its protein product is CASSPTGSSQPQHF.

As to this clone: A read error is likely here: a far larger clone is one base away. The chain carries TRBV19 and TRBJ1-4; D call uncertain. CDR1 and CDR2 (germline): LNHDA, SQIVND (reference sequence). The CDR3 length is 14 residues. V was shortened by 1 base and J by 8 bases, with 11 bases between the two germline ends. The CDR3 DNA is TGTGCCAGTAGTATAGGGATTTCTGAAGAAAAACTGTTTTTT. Its protein product is CASSIGISEEKLFF.

The table lists this clone with a count of one. With a far larger clone one base away, a read error is the likely cause. Different DNA sequences within this sample yield the same CDR3. V gene TRBV27 combines with J gene TRBJ2-2; D remains ambiguous. This CDR3 has 13 amino acids. From germline, CDR1 is MNHEY and CDR2 SMNVEV (reference sequence). Trimming removed 2 bases from V and 2 bases from J, with 3 bases in between. DNA for the CDR3: TGTGCCAGCAGTTTACTAAACACCGGGGAGCTGTTTTTT. This encodes CASSLLNTGELFF.

V and J are TRBV11-2 and TRBJ1-3; D uncertain. The germline V gene encodes CDR1 SGHAT and CDR2 FQNNGV. V dropped 1 base and J dropped 0 bases, with 7 bases sitting between them. CDR3 size: 15 residues. CDR3 DNA sequence: TGTGCCAGCAGCTTAGTTCGGTCCTCTGGAAACACCATATATTTT. Encoded protein: CASSLVRSSGNTIYF.

The V gene is TRBV30, the J gene TRBJ1-4; D is possibly TRBD1 (5 bases). The CDR3 loop spans 13 amino acids. The germline V gene has CDR1 GTSNPN and CDR2 SVGIG (reference sequence). V was cut by 7 bases and J by 4 bases, with 13 bases left in between. CDR3 in amino acids: CASSGTDNEKLFF. CDR3 sequence (DNA): TGTGCCTCCTCCGGGACGGATAATGAAAAACTGTTTTTT.

This clone turned up a few times. The genes are TRBV2 and TRBJ1-4; no reliable D call. From germline, CDR1 is SNHLY and CDR2 FYNNEI. Trimming stripped 8 bases from V and 6 bases from J, with 13 bases between. This CDR3 has 13 amino acids. The CDR3 region is CASQPGSDEKLFF. The CDR3 coding sequence is TGTGCCAGCCAACCGGGATCTGATGAAAAACTGTTTTTT.

With respect to this clone: One end of the junction is discordant with germline, which a read error may explain. The rearrangement links TRBV7-9 to TRBJ2-2; D uncertain. The CDR3 totals 14 residues. The germline CDR1 and CDR2 sequences are SEHNR and FQNEAQ (reference sequence). The CDR3 here is CASSFSLNTGELFF. The CDR3 nucleotides read TGTGCTAGCAGCTTCTCGCTGAACACCGGGGAGCTGTTTTTT. Full variable domain (missing parts from reference TRBV7-9 and TRBJ2-2): DTGVSQNPRHKITKRGQNVTFRCDPISEHNRLYWYRQTLGQGPEFLTYFQNEAQLEKSRLLSDRFSAERPKGSFSTLEIQRTEQGDSAMYLCASSFSLNTGELFFGEGSRLTVL.

The chain employs TRBV7-2 and TRBJ2-4, with unresolved D. The germline V and J ends were trimmed by 5 bases and 2 bases, with 16 bases remaining between them. This CDR3 is built from 16 residues. CDR1 is SGHTA, CDR2 FQGNSA, per germline. The CDR3 reads CASSLGIGSPKNIQYF. The CDR3 DNA is TGTGCCAGCAGCCTAGGAATCGGAAGCCCCAAAAACATTCAGTACTTC.